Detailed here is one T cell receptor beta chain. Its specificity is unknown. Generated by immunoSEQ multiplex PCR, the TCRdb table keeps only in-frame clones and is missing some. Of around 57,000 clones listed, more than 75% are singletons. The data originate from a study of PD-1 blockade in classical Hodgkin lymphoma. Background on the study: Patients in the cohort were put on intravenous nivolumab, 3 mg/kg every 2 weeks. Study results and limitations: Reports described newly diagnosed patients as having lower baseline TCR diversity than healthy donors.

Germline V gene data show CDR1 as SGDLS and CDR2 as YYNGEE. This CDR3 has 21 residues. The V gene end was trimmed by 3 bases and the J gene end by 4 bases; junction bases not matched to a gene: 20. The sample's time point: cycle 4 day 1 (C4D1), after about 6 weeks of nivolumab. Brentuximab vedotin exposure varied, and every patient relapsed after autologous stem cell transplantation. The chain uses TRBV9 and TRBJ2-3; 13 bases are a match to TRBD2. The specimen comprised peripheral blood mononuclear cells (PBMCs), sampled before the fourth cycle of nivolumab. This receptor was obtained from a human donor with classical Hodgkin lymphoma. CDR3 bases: TGTGCCAGCAGCGGAGGACGGACTAGCGGGGGAATCGCCCCCCCCGCAGATACGCAGTATTTT. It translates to CASSGGRTSGGIAPPADTQYF.